This passage covers 21 T cell receptor beta chains from one sample sequenced in a study of shared clonotypes between healthy human individuals (dated by TCRdb to the early 2020s). Libraries were built with the immunoSEQ multiplex PCR assay. In TCRdb, the immuneACCESS table is reduced to in-frame sequences with V and J assigned. These tables do not hold every clone; where another copy was compared, an unresolved V gene accounts for under half, and the others remain unexplained. The table for this sample lists about 1,500,000 clones; roughly 95% of them were counted only once. The ten biggest clones cover 0.95% to 1.5% of the sample. The sequencing input was naive CD4+ T cells sorted from blood. This sample's cell subset or site label indicates: CD45RA+ positively selected. Every receptor here comes from a man aged 25-45 years in good health.

The genes are TRBV5-1 and TRBJ2-2, with no clear D. Between the trimmed V and J ends, which lost 7 bases and 3 bases, there was a span of 13 bases. In germline, CDR1 is SGHRS, CDR2 YFSETQ. This CDR3 has 14 residues. The CDR3 bases are TGCGCCAGCGTCGACGGGTTCGACACCGGGGAGCTGTTTTTT. As protein: CASVDGFDTGELFF. Filled out from reference TRBV5-1 and TRBJ2-2, the complete variable domain reads KAGVTQTPRYLIKTRGQQVTLSCSPISGHRSVSWYQQTPGQGLQFLFEYFSETQRNKGNFPGRFSGRQFSNSRSEMNVSTLELGDSALYLCASVDGFDTGELFFGEGSRLTVL.

The chain carries TRBV5-1 and TRBJ2-1; TRBD2 aligns across 11 bases. The germline gives CDR1 SGHRS, CDR2 YFSETQ. The CDR3 is 15 residues long. J gave up 6 bases and V 3 bases, and 5 bases lay outside the gene matches. DNA of the CDR3: TGCGCCAGCAGCTCCTCCGGGACTAGCGGCAATGAGCAGTTCTTC. Encoded protein: CASSSSGTSGNEQFF.

V usage is TRBV5-6 and J usage is TRBJ2-3; 9 bases are shared with TRBD1. This CDR3 has 16 amino acids. The V gene's germline CDR1 is SGHDT and CDR2 YYEEEE. V shed 4 bases, J shed 2 bases, and the junction held 8 bases outside the gene matches. For the CDR3, the DNA is TGTGCCAGCAGCCGACAGGGGGTTCTTTTCACAGATACGCAGTATTTT. This translates into CASSRQGVLFTDTQYF.

The genes are TRBV10-2 and TRBJ2-1; D not certain. V dropped 3 bases and J dropped 4 bases, with 13 bases sitting between them. Germline CDR1 reads WSHSY; CDR2 reads SAAADI. CDR3 size: 15 residues. The CDR3 reads CASSDRIGPYNEQFF. CDR3 coding DNA: TGCGCCAGCAGTGACAGAATAGGACCATACAATGAGCAGTTCTTC.

The chain carries TRBV10-3 and TRBJ2-1; 14 positions agree with TRBD2. Germline-derived CDR1 and CDR2 are ENHRY and SYGVKD. CDR3 size: 18 residues. Trimming at V came to 4 bases and at J to 1 base, leaving 6 bases not matched to a gene. CDR3 sequence reads: CAISAGTSGRGSYNEQFF. The CDR3 region has the DNA TGTGCCATCAGTGCCGGGACTAGCGGGAGAGGATCCTACAATGAGCAGTTCTTC.

The chain links TRBV2 to TRBJ1-5; unclear D gene. Germline CDR1 and CDR2: SNHLY and FYNNEI. The CDR3 sequence is 15 residues long. The V gene lost 10 bases and the J gene lost 0 bases, with 16 bases spanning the gap. CDR3 coding DNA: TGTGCCACCGCGCCCGGCCAGGCTAGCAATCAGCCCCAGCATTTT. Its translation: CATAPGQASNQPQHF.

The rearrangement links TRBV19 to TRBJ2-1, with D hard to call. Germline-derived CDR1 and CDR2 are LNHDA and SQIVND (reference sequence). The length of the CDR3 is 14 residues. The V gene lost 3 bases and the J gene lost 10 bases, with 16 bases spanning the gap. The CDR3 nucleotides are TGTGCCAGTAGTATCCAAGGACCCTTGGACGAGCAGTTCTTC. This codes for CASSIQGPLDEQFF.

The J gene is TRBJ2-3, the V gene TRBV30, with a possible D match to TRBD1 (5 bases). The CDR3 is 15 residues long. With 0 bases removed from V and 1 base from J, the gap between germline ends came to 11 bases. Looked up from germline, CDR1 is GTSNPN and CDR2 is SVGIG (reference sequence). In nucleotides, the CDR3 is TGTGCCTGGAGTGTAGGGGTTCCTCGCACAGATACGCAGTATTTT. Protein: CAWSVGVPRTDTQYF.

The gene calls are TRBV11-3 and TRBJ2-7; no clear D. CDR3 length equals 15 residues. Germline loops: CDR1 SGHNT, CDR2 YENEEA. Trimming left V 3 bases short and J 0 bases short, with 12 bases between. The CDR3 sequence: CASSFRRYSSYEQYF. Written as DNA, the CDR3 is TGTGCCAGCAGCTTCCGAAGGTATAGCTCCTACGAGCAGTACTTC.

This chain links TRBV18 with TRBJ2-1, with a weak D call TRBD2 (7 bases). CDR3 length equals 17 residues. Germline loops: CDR1 KGHSH, CDR2 LQKENI. V shed 2 bases and J shed 6 bases, with 20 bases lying between them. The CDR3 loop reads CASSPVGGRGRFNEQFF. The CDR3 DNA follows: TGTGCCAGCTCACCAGTCGGGGGGCGAGGACGGTTCAATGAGCAGTTCTTC.

This clone was recorded once. The chain carries TRBV2 and TRBJ2-5, with 7 bases aligning to TRBD2. Per germline, CDR1 SNHLY and CDR2 FYNNEI. The V gene end was trimmed by 8 bases and the J gene end by 4 bases; junction bases not matched to a gene: 7. The CDR3 covers 13 residues. In DNA, the CDR3 is TGTGCCAGCGACGGGGGGATAGGAGAGACCCAGTACTTC. This codes for CASDGGIGETQYF.

This sequence joins TRBV9 and TRBJ2-3; D ambiguous. V was cut by 2 bases and J by 2 bases, with 9 bases left in between. Germline V gives CDR1 SGDLS, CDR2 YYNGEE. The CDR3 runs to 14 residues. The CDR3 DNA is TGTGCCAGCAGCGTCGGGTCACCCACAGATACGCAGTATTTT. Its protein is CASSVGSPTDTQYF.

The V call is TRBV6-8, the J call TRBJ1-1; no reliable D call. Germline V lookup: CDR1 MNHGY, CDR2 SAAAGT. The CDR3 is made up of 13 amino acids. V was trimmed by 0 bases and J by 11 bases, leaving 13 bases between them. The CDR3 region is CASSYSRVEIAFF. The CDR3 DNA reads as TGTGCCAGCAGTTACTCGAGGGTGGAGATCGCTTTCTTT.

This chain connects TRBV2 to TRBJ2-3; D may be TRBD2 (5 bases). The CDR3 is 13 residues long. Trimming pared 8 bases from V and 1 base from J, leaving 10 bases between. Looked up from germline, CDR1 is SNHLY and CDR2 is FYNNEI. The chain's CDR3 is CASGRTRTDTQYF. Written as DNA, the CDR3 is TGTGCCAGCGGAAGGACTCGCACAGATACGCAGTATTTT. The full variable domain, in which reference TRBV2 and TRBJ2-3 provide the parts outside the CDR3, is EPEVTQTPSHQVTQMGQEVILRCVPISNHLYFYWYRQILGQKVEFLVSFYNNEISEKSEIFDDQFSVERPDGSNFTLKIRSTKLEDSAMYFCASGRTRTDTQYFGPGTRLTVL.

This clone has just one count. The chain uses TRBV5-1 and TRBJ2-1; tentative D call: TRBD1 (5 bases). Trimming cost V 2 bases and J 4 bases, with 13 bases left between them. The CDR3 has 15 residues. Germline assignment: CDR1 SGHRS and CDR2 YFSETQ. CDR3: CASSLVLGLYNEQFF. The CDR3 region has the DNA TGCGCCAGCAGCTTAGTACTGGGGCTTTACAATGAGCAGTTCTTC.

CDR3 residues: CASSQTLGAGPSYEQYF. DNA of the CDR3: TGTGCCAGCTCCCAGACCCTGGGGGCGGGTCCATCCTACGAGCAGTACTTC. The V gene is TRBV18, the J gene TRBJ2-7, with D tentatively TRBD1 (6 bases). The CDR3 sequence is 17 residues long. V dropped 6 bases and J dropped 1 base, with 22 bases sitting between them. Looked up from germline, CDR1 is KGHSH and CDR2 is LQKENI.

For this clone: Within the sample, other DNA sequences also encode this same CDR3. The CDR3 nucleotides read TGTGCCAGCAGCCCGGGGGGCAATGAGCAGTTCTTC. It translates to CASSPGGNEQFF. The chain carries TRBV7-2 and TRBJ2-1, with 7 positions matching TRBD2. The CDR3 totals 12 residues. J was trimmed by 6 bases and V by 5 bases; bases with no gene match: 1. The V gene's germline CDR1 is SGHTA and CDR2 FQGNSA.

The chain has TRBV6-5 and TRBJ1-5; D is unresolved. CDR3 length: 12 amino acids. The V gene's germline CDR1 is MNHEY and CDR2 SVGAGI. V was pared by 7 bases and J by 4 bases, with 8 bases between. The CDR3 protein is CASTDGNQPQHF. The CDR3 nucleotides are TGTGCCAGCACCGATGGGAATCAGCCCCAGCATTTT.

This clone was seen just once. This chain uses TRBV7-2 with TRBJ2-2, with 8 bases that match TRBD1. The length of the CDR3 is 14 residues. Germline values: CDR1 SGHTA, CDR2 FQGNSA. J gave up 4 bases and V 5 bases, and 3 bases lay outside the gene matches. CDR3 in amino acids: CASSQDRATGELFF. The DNA for the CDR3 is TGTGCCAGCAGCCAGGACAGGGCCACCGGGGAGCTGTTTTTT.

The J gene is TRBJ1-5, the V gene TRBV6-6; D unresolved. The CDR3 runs 15 residues. Trimming pared 2 bases from V and 7 bases from J, leaving 15 bases between. Germline CDR1 and CDR2: MNHNY and SVGAGI (reference sequence). CDR3 protein: CASSYRPRATQPQHF. The DNA for the CDR3 is TGTGCCAGCAGTTACCGGCCGCGGGCTACCCAGCCCCAGCATTTT.

This clone was detected once. The chain joins TRBV5-6 to TRBJ2-7, with 7 bases matching TRBD2. The length of the CDR3 is 15 residues. In germline, CDR1 is SGHDT, CDR2 YYEEEE. V lost 1 base, J lost 5 bases, and 9 bases stayed unmatched. This CDR3 is CASSLLGGNKDEQYF. The CDR3 DNA sequence: TGTGCCAGCAGCTTGCTCGGGGGGAATAAGGACGAGCAGTACTTC.